This T cell receptor beta chain was found in a study of T-cell reconstitution after alpha-beta-depleted transplantation in children. Study findings and constraints: T-cell counts and diversity were attributed mostly to newly produced T cells one year after transplant. Approximately two months post-transplant, alpha-beta T cells reportedly originated from several hundred expanded graft clones. Surviving thymic progenitors and recipient T cells were the source of high TCRbeta diversity at day 60 in some patients.

This clonotype was counted a few times. The target antigen is unknown. A library of TCRbeta sequences, prepared with unique molecular identifiers, was generated. TCRdb itself ran the PCR reads through MiXCR, one entry per CDR3 protein. The sample includes about 980,000 distinct CDR3 sequences, roughly 31% of them seen just once. The source was PBMCs, mostly from graft donor cells, collected 360 days after TCRalphabeta/CD19-depleted stem cell transplant. This TCR came from a boy under two years old who had a stem cell transplant for SCID, so the T cells may come from the graft donor.

The DNA of the CDR3 is TGTGCCACCAGCAGGAGCGGGGGGTACACAGATACGCAGTATTTT. Protein sequence: CATSRSGGYTDTQYF. The chain employs TRBV15 and TRBJ2-3; 9 bases map to TRBD2. Per the germline V gene, CDR1 is LNHNV and CDR2 is YYDKDF (reference sequence). The CDR3 length is 15 residues. Unmatched junction bases numbered 3, after V lost 3 bases and J lost 2 bases.